This T cell receptor (beta chain) was found in a study of T cell changes during pregnancy in multiple sclerosis. The repertoire was sequenced with immunoSEQ multiplex PCR; TCRdb's copy has only in-frame clones and lacks some. The sample contains nearly 70,000 clones, about 92% of which appear only once. The CDR3 length is 13 residues. Trimming removed 5 bases from V and 7 bases from J, with 13 bases in between. Germline loops: CDR1 SGHTA, CDR2 FQGTGA. V is TRBV7-3 and J is TRBJ2-3; D perhaps matches TRBD1 (6 bases). This TCR came from a female donor in good health, enrolled as a control in a pregnancy study. The sequencing here drew on peripheral blood, taken in the second trimester of pregnancy. The DNA for the CDR3 is TGTGCCAGCAGCCAGACGACAGGTCATACGCAGTATTTT. As protein: CASSQTTGHTQYF.